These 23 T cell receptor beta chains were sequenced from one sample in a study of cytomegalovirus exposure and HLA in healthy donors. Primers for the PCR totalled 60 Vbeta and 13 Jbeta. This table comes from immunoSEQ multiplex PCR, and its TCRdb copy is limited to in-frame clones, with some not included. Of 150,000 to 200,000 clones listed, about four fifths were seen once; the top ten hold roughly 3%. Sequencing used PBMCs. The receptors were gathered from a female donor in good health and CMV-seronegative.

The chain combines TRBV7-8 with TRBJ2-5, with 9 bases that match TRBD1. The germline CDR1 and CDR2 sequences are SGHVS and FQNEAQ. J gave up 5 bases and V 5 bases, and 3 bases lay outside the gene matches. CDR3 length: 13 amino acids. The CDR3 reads CASSLGQGETQYF. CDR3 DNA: TGTGCCAGCAGCCTCGGACAGGGGGAGACCCAGTACTTC.

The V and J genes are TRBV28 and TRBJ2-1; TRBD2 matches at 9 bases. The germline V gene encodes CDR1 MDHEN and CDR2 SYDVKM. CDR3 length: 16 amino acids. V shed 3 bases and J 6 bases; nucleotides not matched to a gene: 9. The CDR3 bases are TGTGCCAGCAGTTTGTTTGCTAGCGGGAATAGCAATGAGCAGTTCTTC. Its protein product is CASSLFASGNSNEQFF. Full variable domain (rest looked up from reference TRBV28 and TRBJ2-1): DVKVTQSSRYLVKRTGEKVFLECVQDMDHENMFWYRQDPGLGLRLIYFSYDVKMKEKGDIPEGYSVSREKKERFSLILESASTNQTSMYLCASSLFASGNSNEQFFGPGTRLTVL.

This chain's CDR3 is CAISESYGGPYEQYF. For the CDR3, the DNA is TGTGCCATCAGTGAGTCTTACGGGGGGCCCTACGAGCAGTACTTC. The rearrangement uses TRBV10-3 and TRBJ2-7; D is perhaps TRBD2 (7 bases). The germline gives CDR1 ENHRY, CDR2 SYGVKD. Between the trimmed V and J ends, which lost 0 bases and 2 bases, there was a span of 11 bases. This CDR3 has 15 amino acids.

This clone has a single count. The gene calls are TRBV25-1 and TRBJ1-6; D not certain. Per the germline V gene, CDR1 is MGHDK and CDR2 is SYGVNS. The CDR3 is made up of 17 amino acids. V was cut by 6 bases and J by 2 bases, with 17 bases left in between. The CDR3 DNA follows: TGTGCCAGCAGGGGCGTTTATGGAGGGCCCTATAATTCACCCCTCCACTTT. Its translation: CASRGVYGGPYNSPLHF.

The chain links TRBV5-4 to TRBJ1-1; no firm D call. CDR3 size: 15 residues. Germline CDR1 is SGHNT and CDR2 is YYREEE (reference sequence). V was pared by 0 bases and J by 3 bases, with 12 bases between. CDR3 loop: CASSLDSHTHTEAFF. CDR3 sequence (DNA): TGTGCCAGCAGCTTGGACAGTCACACTCACACTGAAGCTTTCTTT.

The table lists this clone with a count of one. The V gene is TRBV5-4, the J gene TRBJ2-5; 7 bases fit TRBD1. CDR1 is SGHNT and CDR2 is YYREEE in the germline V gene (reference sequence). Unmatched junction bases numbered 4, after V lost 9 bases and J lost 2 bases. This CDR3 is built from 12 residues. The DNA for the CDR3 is TGTGCCACGGGACAGAGTCAAGAGACCCAGTACTTC. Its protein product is CATGQSQETQYF.

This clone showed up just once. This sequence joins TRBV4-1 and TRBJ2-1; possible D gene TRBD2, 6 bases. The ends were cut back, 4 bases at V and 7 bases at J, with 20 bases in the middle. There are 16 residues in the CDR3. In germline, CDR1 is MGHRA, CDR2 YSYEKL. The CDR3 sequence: CASSRKEEGVVNEQFF. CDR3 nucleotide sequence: TGCGCCAGCAGCCGCAAAGAGGAGGGAGTGGTGAATGAGCAGTTCTTC.

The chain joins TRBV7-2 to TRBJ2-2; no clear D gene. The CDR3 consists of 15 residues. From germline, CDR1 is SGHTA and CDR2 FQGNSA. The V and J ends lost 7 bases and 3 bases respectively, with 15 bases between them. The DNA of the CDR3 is TGTGCCAGCAAACCCCAACCAGTCCACACCGGGGAGCTGTTTTTT. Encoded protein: CASKPQPVHTGELFF.

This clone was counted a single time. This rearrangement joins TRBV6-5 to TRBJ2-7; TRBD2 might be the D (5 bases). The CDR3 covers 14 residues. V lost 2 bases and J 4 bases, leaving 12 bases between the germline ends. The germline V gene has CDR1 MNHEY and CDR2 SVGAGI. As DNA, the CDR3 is TGTGCCAGCAGTTACGCAGCTCGGGGTTACGAGCAGTACTTC. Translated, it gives CASSYAARGYEQYF.

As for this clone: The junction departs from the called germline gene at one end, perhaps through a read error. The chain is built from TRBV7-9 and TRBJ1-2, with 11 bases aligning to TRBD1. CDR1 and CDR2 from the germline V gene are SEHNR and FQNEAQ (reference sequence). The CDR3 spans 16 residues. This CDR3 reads CSSSREGGQGAYGYTF. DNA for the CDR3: TGTTCCAGCAGCCGGGAGGGCGGACAGGGGGCGTATGGCTACACCTTC.

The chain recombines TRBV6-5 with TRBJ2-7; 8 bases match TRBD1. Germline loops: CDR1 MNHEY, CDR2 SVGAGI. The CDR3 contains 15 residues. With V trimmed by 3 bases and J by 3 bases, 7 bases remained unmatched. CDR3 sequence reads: CASSYTGQGYYEQYF. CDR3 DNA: TGTGCCAGCAGTTATACCGGACAGGGTTACTACGAGCAGTACTTC.

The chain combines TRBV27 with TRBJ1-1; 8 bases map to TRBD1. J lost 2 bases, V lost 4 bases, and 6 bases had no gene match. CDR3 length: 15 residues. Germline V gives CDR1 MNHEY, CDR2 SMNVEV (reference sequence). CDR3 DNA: TGTGCCAGCAGTTCACGACAGGGGCTCAACACTGAAGCTTTCTTT. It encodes CASSSRQGLNTEAFF.

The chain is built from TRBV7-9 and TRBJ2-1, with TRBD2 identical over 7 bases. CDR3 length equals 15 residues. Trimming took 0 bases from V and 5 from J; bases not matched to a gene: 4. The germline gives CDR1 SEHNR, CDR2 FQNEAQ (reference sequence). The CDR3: CASSLAGGMNNEQFF. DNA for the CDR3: TGTGCCAGCAGCTTAGCGGGAGGGATGAACAATGAGCAGTTCTTC.

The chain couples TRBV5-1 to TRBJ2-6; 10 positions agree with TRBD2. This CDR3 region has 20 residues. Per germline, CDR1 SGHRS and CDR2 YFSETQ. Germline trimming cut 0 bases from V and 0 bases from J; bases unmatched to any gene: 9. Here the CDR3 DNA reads TGCGCCAGCAGCTTGGTAGGGCTAGCGGGGGCCGGCTCTGGGGCCAACGTCCTGACTTTC. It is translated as CASSLVGLAGAGSGANVLTF.

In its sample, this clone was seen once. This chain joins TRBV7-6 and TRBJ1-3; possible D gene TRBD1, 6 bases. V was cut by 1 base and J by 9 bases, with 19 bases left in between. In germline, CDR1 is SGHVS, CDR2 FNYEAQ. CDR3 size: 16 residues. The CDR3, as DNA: TGTGCCAGCAGCTTAGGGCGGGGGGCCGGAACGGGCACCATATATTTT. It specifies CASSLGRGAGTGTIYF.

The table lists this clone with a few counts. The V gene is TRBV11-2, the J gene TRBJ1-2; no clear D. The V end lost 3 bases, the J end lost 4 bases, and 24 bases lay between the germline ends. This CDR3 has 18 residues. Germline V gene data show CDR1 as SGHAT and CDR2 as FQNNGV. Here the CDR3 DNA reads TGTGCCAGCAGCTTTTTTCACTCCCTCGGGGAAACCACCTATGGCTACACCTTC. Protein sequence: CASSFFHSLGETTYGYTF.

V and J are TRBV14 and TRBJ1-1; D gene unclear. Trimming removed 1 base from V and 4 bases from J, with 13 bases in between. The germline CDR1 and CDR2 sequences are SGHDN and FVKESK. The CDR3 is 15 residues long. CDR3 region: CASSQARLGGTEAFF. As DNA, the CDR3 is TGTGCCAGCAGCCAAGCAAGACTTGGTGGCACTGAAGCTTTCTTT.

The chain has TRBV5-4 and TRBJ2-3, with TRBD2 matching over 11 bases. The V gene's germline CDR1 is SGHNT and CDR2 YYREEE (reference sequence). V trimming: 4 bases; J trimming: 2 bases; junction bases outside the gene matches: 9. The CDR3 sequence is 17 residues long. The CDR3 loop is CASSTPGLAAFTDTQYF. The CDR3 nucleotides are TGTGCCAGCAGCACCCCGGGACTAGCGGCGTTCACAGATACGCAGTATTTT. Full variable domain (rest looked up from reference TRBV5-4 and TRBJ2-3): ETGVTQSPTHLIKTRGQQVTLRCSSQSGHNTVSWYQQALGQGPQFIFQYYREEENGRGNFPPRFSGLQFPNYSSELNVNALELDDSALYLCASSTPGLAAFTDTQYFGPGTRLTVL.

The CDR3 sequence: CAWRSQGMNTEAFF. The CDR3 region has the DNA TGTGCCTGGAGGTCACAGGGGATGAACACTGAAGCTTTCTTT. V and J are TRBV30 and TRBJ1-1, with TRBD1 matching over 7 bases. Germline trimming cut 3 bases from V and 0 bases from J; bases unmatched to any gene: 4. CDR1 and CDR2 (germline): GTSNPN, SVGIG (reference sequence). The CDR3 loop spans 14 amino acids.

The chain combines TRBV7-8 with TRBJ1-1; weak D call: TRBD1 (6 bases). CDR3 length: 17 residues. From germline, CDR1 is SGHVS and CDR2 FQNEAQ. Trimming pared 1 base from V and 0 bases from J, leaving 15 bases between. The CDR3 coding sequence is TGTGCCAGCAGCTTAGTGTGGGGGCACAACTTGAACACTGAAGCTTTCTTT. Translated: CASSLVWGHNLNTEAFF.

The chain's CDR3 is CASPPQGPSTDTQYF. CDR3 nucleotides: TGTGCCAGCCCGCCTCAGGGCCCTAGCACAGATACGCAGTATTTT. The chain has TRBV28 and TRBJ2-3, with TRBD1 as a possible D gene (5 bases). Germline-derived CDR1 and CDR2 are MDHEN and SYDVKM. CDR3 length equals 15 residues. The ends were cut back, 8 bases at V and 0 bases at J, with 15 bases in the middle.

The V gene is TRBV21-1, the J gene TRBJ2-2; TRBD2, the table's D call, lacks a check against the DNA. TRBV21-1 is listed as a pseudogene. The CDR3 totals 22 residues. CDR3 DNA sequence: TGTGCCAGCAGCGCACCTGGGACTAGCGGGAGTAGGGGGGAACTGAATACCGGGGAGCTGTTTTTT. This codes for CASSAPGTSGSRGELNTGELFF.

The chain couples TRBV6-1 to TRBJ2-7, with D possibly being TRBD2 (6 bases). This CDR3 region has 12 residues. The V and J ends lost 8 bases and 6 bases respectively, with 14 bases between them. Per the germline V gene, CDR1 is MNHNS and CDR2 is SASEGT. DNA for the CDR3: TGTGCCAGCTTGGGGGGTCGGGGCGAGCAGTACTTC. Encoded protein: CASLGGRGEQYF.